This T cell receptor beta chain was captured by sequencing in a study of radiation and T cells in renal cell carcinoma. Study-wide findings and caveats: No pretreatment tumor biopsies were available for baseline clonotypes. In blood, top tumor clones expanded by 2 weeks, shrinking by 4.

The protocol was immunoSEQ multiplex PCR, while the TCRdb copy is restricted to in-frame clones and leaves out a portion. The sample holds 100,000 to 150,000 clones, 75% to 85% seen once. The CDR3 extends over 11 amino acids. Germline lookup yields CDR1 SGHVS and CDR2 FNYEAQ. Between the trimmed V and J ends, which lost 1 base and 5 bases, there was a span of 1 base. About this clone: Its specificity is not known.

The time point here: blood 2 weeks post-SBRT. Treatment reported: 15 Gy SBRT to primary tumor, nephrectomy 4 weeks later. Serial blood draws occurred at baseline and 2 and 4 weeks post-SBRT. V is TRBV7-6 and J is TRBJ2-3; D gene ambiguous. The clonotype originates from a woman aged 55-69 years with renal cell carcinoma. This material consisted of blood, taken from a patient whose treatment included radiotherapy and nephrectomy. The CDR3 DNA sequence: TGTGCCAGCAGCTTAGAAGATACGCAGTATTTT. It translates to CASSLEDTQYF.